The next 12 T cell receptor beta chains were all read from a single sample in a study of T cell responses to AZD1222 COVID-19 vaccine. The protocol was immunoSEQ multiplex PCR, while the TCRdb copy is restricted to in-frame clones and leaves out a portion. The repertoire consists of some 100,000 clones, with 85% to 90% occurring once and the leading ten covering roughly a sixth. The specimen was peripheral blood, collected 28 days after the second AZD1222 dose. Receptors were obtained from an adult who received the AZD1222 COVID-19 vaccine.

This chain joins TRBV7-9 and TRBJ2-1; 7 bases align to TRBD1. The length of the CDR3 is 14 residues. Germline CDR1 SEHNR, CDR2 FQNEAQ (reference sequence). Unmatched junction bases numbered 6, after V lost 4 bases and J lost 6 bases. The CDR3 bases are TGTGCCAGCAGCTCGGGACAGTCCACCAATGAGCAGTTCTTC. It translates to CASSSGQSTNEQFF. The whole variable domain, filled in from reference TRBV7-9 and TRBJ2-1, reads DTGVSQNPRHKITKRGQNVTFRCDPISEHNRLYWYRQTLGQGPEFLTYFQNEAQLEKSRLLSDRFSAERPKGSFSTLEIQRTEQGDSAMYLCASSSGQSTNEQFFGPGTRLTVL.

This clone was seen just once. This chain joins TRBV27 and TRBJ2-7; the match to TRBD2 covers 10 bases. V was pared by 6 bases and J by 5 bases, with 19 bases of the junction left unmatched. Germline loops: CDR1 MNHEY, CDR2 SMNVEV (reference sequence). This CDR3 has 18 residues. CDR3: CASRRVGLAGAAGHEQYF. Here the CDR3 DNA reads TGTGCCAGCAGGAGGGTGGGGCTAGCGGGAGCGGCGGGCCACGAGCAGTACTTC.

The V gene is TRBV6-5, the J gene TRBJ1-2; TRBD1 aligns across 8 bases. The J segment lost 8 bases and the V segment lost 4 bases, leaving 3 bases of the junction unmatched. The CDR3 has 12 residues. Germline V lookup: CDR1 MNHEY, CDR2 SVGAGI. The chain's CDR3 is CASSSTGVGYTF. CDR3 DNA: TGTGCCAGCAGTTCGACAGGGGTAGGCTACACCTTC.

As regards this clone: This sample includes further DNA sequences coding for the same CDR3. The chain has TRBV7-9 and TRBJ1-2; no clear D gene. Germline V gene data show CDR1 as SEHNR and CDR2 as FQNEAQ (reference sequence). V shed 3 bases and J shed 2 bases, with 7 bases lying between them. This CDR3 is 13 amino acids long. This CDR3 reads CASSLQENYGYTF. CDR3 bases: TGTGCCAGCAGCTTGCAGGAGAACTATGGCTACACCTTC.

This clone occurred a few times. The V gene is TRBV6-1, the J gene TRBJ1-2; 8 positions agree with TRBD1. The junction had 5 bases not matched to a gene; V was cut back by 2 bases and J by 3 bases. The CDR3 has 15 residues. Germline-derived CDR1 and CDR2 are MNHNS and SASEGT. The CDR3 DNA reads TGTGCCAGCAGTGAACACGAGGGACAGGACTATGGCTACACCTTC. It codes for CASSEHEGQDYGYTF.

This clone was seen more than once but under ten times. The rearrangement joins TRBV19 to TRBJ1-5, with D possibly matching TRBD1 (5 bases). This CDR3 has 13 amino acids. In germline, CDR1 is LNHDA, CDR2 SQIVND (reference sequence). Trimming removed 4 bases from V and 3 bases from J, with 7 bases in between. The CDR3 nucleotides read TGTGCCAGTAGTACAGGGTTCAATCAGCCCCAGCATTTT. This codes for CASSTGFNQPQHF.

The rearrangement links TRBV6-5 to TRBJ2-1; D is unresolved. This CDR3 has 14 amino acids. V lost 0 bases, J lost 8 bases, and 11 bases lay in between. The germline V gene has CDR1 MNHEY and CDR2 SVGAGI. The CDR3 nucleotides are TGTGCCAGCAGTTACTCTTCCGGTAGTGATGAGCAGTTCTTC. Protein: CASSYSSGSDEQFF.

The V and J genes are TRBV5-6 and TRBJ2-3, with 7 bases identical to TRBD1. Looked up from germline, CDR1 is SGHDT and CDR2 is YYEEEE. J lost 2 bases, V lost 2 bases, and 5 bases had no gene match. CDR3 length equals 15 residues. The CDR3 DNA is TGTGCCAGCAGCTTAGTGACAGGGACCACAGATACGCAGTATTTT. Its translation is CASSLVTGTTDTQYF. The full variable domain, with the rest looked up from reference TRBV5-6 and TRBJ2-3, is DAGVTQSPTHLIKTRGQQVTLRCSPKSGHDTVSWYQQALGQGPQFIFQYYEEEERQRGNFPDRFSGHQFPNYSSELNVNALLLGDSALYLCASSLVTGTTDTQYFGPGTRLTVL.

The chain is built from TRBV5-8 and TRBJ1-2; D gene unclear. The CDR3 consists of 14 residues. V was clipped by 4 bases and J by 8 bases, with 18 bases between them. The V gene's germline CDR1 is SGHTS and CDR2 YDEGEE. The CDR3 region is CASSPNPANGGYTF. DNA for the CDR3: TGTGCCAGCAGCCCGAACCCGGCCAATGGGGGCTACACCTTC. The full variable domain, completed using reference TRBV5-8 and TRBJ1-2, is EAGVTQSPTHLIKTRGQQATLRCSPISGHTSVYWYQQALGLGLQFLLWYDEGEERNRGNFPPRFSGRQFPNYSSELNVNALELEDSALYLCASSPNPANGGYTFGSGTRLTVV.

A few counts support this clone. This same CDR3 is encoded by further DNA sequences in the sample. The chain is built from TRBV9 and TRBJ1-2; D ambiguous. Per germline, CDR1 SGDLS and CDR2 YYNGEE. The CDR3 sequence is 11 residues long. The V and J ends lost 7 bases and 0 bases respectively, with 4 bases between them. This CDR3 reads CASGANYGYTF. For the CDR3, the DNA is TGTGCCAGCGGTGCTAACTATGGCTACACCTTC.

The chain combines TRBV18 with TRBJ1-2; D gene unclear. Germline V gene data show CDR1 as KGHSH and CDR2 as LQKENI. Trimming left V 8 bases short and J 7 bases short, with 26 bases between. This CDR3 region has 16 residues. CDR3 protein: CASTKSVQQPSSGYTF. For the CDR3, the DNA is TGTGCCAGCACCAAAAGCGTTCAACAGCCTTCTAGTGGCTACACCTTC.

The chain carries TRBV27 and TRBJ2-1; D not certain. The CDR3 loop spans 16 amino acids. Looked up from germline, CDR1 is MNHEY and CDR2 is SMNVEV (reference sequence). Trimming pared 3 bases from V and 0 bases from J, leaving 12 bases between. CDR3: CASSLIGQYSYNEQFF. The CDR3, as DNA: TGTGCCAGCAGTTTGATAGGGCAGTACTCCTACAATGAGCAGTTCTTC.